This TCR beta chain derives from a study of CD8 T cells in ankylosing spondylitis. From germline, CDR1 is SGHTA and CDR2 FQGNSA. The CDR3 contains 15 residues. Between the trimmed V and J ends, which lost 2 bases and 4 bases, there was a span of 15 bases. MiXCR, run by TCRdb on the 5' RACE reads, gives a single entry per CDR3 protein. The repertoire consists of 400,000 to 450,000 distinct CDR3 sequences, with about a sixth occurring once and the leading ten covering approximately 1%. Findings and caveats of the study: Ankylosing spondylitis blood seemed to carry a telltale TCR beta motif made of seven or eight highly homologous variants. Reportedly, significant enrichment of disease-linked clones occurred in matched ankylosing spondylitis synovial fluid. Existing reports had already noted some motif variants in reactive arthritis synovial fluid and blood. Disease-linked clones were CD8+ and relatively rare in peripheral blood.

This clonotype was observed a few times. The antigen is unknown. The J gene is TRBJ2-7, the V gene TRBV7-2; unclear D gene. The sequence derives from a male donor with ankylosing spondylitis. The sample comprised blood, either unsorted or a sorted T cell fraction (not recorded which). This chain's CDR3 is CASSLTPLAGYEQYF. CDR3 nucleotide sequence: TGTGCCAGCAGCTTAACTCCGTTAGCCGGGTACGAGCAGTACTTC.